This T cell receptor (beta chain) was captured in a study of T-cell reconstitution after alpha-beta-depleted transplantation in children. This clonotype has a handful of counts. Its antigen is not identified. V dropped 4 bases and J dropped 4; count of bases not matched to a gene: 6. Germline CDR1 reads SGDLS; CDR2 reads YYNGEE. The CDR3 totals 15 residues. Whole-study results and caveats: Diversity of TCRbeta at day 60 was high in some patients, arising from surviving recipient T cells and thymic progenitors. As was reported, about two months after transplant, alpha-beta T cells came from several hundred expanded graft clones. A year post-transplant, T-cell counts and diversity derived mostly from newly produced T cells.

Unique molecular identifiers were built into the TCRbeta library. Via MiXCR, TCRdb re-called the PCR reads, giving one row per CDR3 protein. The sample holds 500,000 to 650,000 distinct CDR3 sequences, 10% to 15% seen once. Specimen: PBMCs, mostly from graft donor cells, collected 360 days after TCRalphabeta/CD19-depleted stem cell transplant. The chain is built from TRBV9 and TRBJ2-5, with 11 positions matching TRBD2. The receptor's source is a male patient younger than 18 who had a stem cell transplant for acute myeloid leukemia, so the T cells may come from the graft donor. This chain's CDR3 is CASSSPLAGGETQYF. As DNA, the CDR3 is TGTGCCAGCAGCTCCCCTCTAGCGGGAGGAGAGACCCAGTACTTC.